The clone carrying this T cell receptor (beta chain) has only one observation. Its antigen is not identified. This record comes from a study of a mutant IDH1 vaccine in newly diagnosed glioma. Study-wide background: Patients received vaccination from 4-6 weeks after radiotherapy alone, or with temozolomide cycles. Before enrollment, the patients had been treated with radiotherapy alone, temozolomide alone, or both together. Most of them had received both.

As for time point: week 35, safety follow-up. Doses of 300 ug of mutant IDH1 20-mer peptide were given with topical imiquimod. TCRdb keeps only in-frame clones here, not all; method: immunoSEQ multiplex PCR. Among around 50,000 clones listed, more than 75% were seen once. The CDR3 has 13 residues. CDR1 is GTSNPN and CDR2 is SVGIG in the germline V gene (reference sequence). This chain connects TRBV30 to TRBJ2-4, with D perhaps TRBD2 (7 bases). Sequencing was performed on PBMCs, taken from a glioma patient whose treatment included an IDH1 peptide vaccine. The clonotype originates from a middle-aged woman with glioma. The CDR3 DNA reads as TGTGCGGGGGCGGGGGCCTCTAGGAACATTCAGTACTTC. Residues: CAGAGASRNIQYF.